The sequence of this TCR beta chain was determined in a study of patients and donors after allogeneic stem cell transplantation. This CDR3 is 13 amino acids long. Germline-derived CDR1 and CDR2 are KGHSH and LQKENI. Trimming shortened V by 2 bases and J by 5 bases, and 9 bases separated the two germline ends. In this sample, this clonotype turned up a few times. TCRdb ran MiXCR on the RT-PCR reads and lists one entry per CDR3 protein. The sample consists of about 76,000 distinct CDR3 sequences, approximately 25% of them appearing once. The V and J genes are TRBV18 and TRBJ2-5; D gene ambiguous. The specimen sequenced was blood, either unsorted or a sorted T cell fraction (not recorded which). The receptor was isolated from a human donor who was either an allogeneic HSCT recipient or a stem cell or donor lymphocyte infusion donor (not recorded which). It is not recorded whose cells these are; they may come from a transplant donor. The CDR3 protein is CASSPGVRETQYF. The CDR3 region has the DNA TGTGCCAGCTCACCAGGGGTACGCGAGACCCAGTACTTC.